The source of this TCR beta chain is a study of T-cell memory formation after mild COVID-19. The V gene's germline CDR1 is LNHNV and CDR2 YYDKDF (reference sequence). V was pared by 0 bases and J by 5 bases, with 5 bases between. The CDR3 totals 13 residues. MiXCR, run by TCRdb on the 5' RACE reads, gives a single entry per CDR3 protein. The sample lists around 470,000 distinct CDR3 sequences; around 20% were seen once. The study's findings and limits: CM and EM subsets held most contracting CD4+ clones; EMRA held CD8+ ones. In pre-infection memory, a portion of responding clones appeared, which suggested that cross-reactive memory joined.

This clonotype was observed a few times. Antigen: not known. The chain combines TRBV15 with TRBJ1-5; no clear D gene. This receptor was identified in an adult woman who had mild COVID-19 (a few samples of this study predate the infection). Cell type and time point are not known. The sequenced material came from PBMCs or a T cell subset sorted from them (not recorded which). CDR3 nucleotide sequence: TGTGCCACCAGCAGAGAAGGGTATCAGCCCCAGCATTTT. Residues: CATSREGYQPQHF.